The sequence of this T cell receptor (beta chain) was determined in a study of a mutant IDH1 vaccine in newly diagnosed glioma. Study-wide context: Those enrolled had earlier been treated with radiotherapy, temozolomide, or both, mostly both. Notes on the study in general: Immune responses arising from the vaccine appeared in 90% to 95% of patients. Shifts in the top peripheral T cell clonotypes seemed unrelated to pseudoprogression.

As to this clone: Antigen unknown.

V was trimmed by 0 bases and J by 7 bases, leaving 19 bases between them. This CDR3 contains 16 residues. CDR1 and CDR2 from the germline V gene are SGDLS and YYNGEE. Regarding time point: baseline, week 1 (first vaccination visit). Treatment here: pre-vaccination baseline after standard-of-care therapy. Patients carried new grade 3 or 4 IDH1-mutant astrocytomas lacking nuclear ATRX. Clones were sequenced by immunoSEQ multiplex PCR, and TCRdb holds only the in-frame ones, with some missing. The table includes approximately 70,000 clones, 75% to 85% detected once. This sequence was found in a man aged 50-60 years with glioma. The sequencing here drew on PBMCs, taken from a glioma patient treated with radiotherapy, temozolomide or both. The chain combines TRBV9 with TRBJ1-2; D remains unclear. The CDR3 coding sequence is TGTGCCAGCAGCGTAGCGTATAAGGCGAGTCGTGGTGGCTACACCTTC. Its protein is CASSVAYKASRGGYTF.